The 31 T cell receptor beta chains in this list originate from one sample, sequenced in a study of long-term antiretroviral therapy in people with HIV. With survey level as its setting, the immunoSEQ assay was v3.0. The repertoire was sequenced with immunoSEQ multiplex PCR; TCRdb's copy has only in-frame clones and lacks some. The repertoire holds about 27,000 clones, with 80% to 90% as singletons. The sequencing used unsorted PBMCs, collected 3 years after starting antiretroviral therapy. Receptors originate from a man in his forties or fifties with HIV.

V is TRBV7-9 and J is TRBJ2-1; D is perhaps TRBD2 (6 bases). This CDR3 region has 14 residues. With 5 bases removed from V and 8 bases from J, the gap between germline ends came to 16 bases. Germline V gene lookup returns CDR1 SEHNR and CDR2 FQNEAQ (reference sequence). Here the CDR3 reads CASSLSTEGYEQFF. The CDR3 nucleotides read TGTGCCAGCAGCCTTTCGACGGAGGGCTATGAGCAGTTCTTC.

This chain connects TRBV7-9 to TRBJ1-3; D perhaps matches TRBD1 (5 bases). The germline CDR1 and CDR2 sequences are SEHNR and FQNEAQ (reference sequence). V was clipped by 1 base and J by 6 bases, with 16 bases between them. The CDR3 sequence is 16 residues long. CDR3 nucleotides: TGTGCCAGCAGCTTAGGACAGACTGGGTCGCTAAACACCATATATTTT. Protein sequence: CASSLGQTGSLNTIYF. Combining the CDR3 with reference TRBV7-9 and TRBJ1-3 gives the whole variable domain DTGVSQNPRHKITKRGQNVTFRCDPISEHNRLYWYRQTLGQGPEFLTYFQNEAQLEKSRLLSDRFSAERPKGSFSTLEIQRTEQGDSAMYLCASSLGQTGSLNTIYFGEGSWLTVV.

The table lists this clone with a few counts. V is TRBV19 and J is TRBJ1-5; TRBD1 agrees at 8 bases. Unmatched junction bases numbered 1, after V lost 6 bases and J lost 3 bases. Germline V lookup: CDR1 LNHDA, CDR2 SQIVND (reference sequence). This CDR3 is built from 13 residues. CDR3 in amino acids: CASRQGANQPQHF. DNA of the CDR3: TGTGCCAGTAGGCAGGGGGCCAATCAGCCCCAGCATTTT.

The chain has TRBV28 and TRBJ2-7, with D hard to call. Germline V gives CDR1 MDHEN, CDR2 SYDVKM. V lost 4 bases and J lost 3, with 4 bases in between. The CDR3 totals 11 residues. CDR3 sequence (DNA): TGTGCCAGCAGTTCCGACTACGAGCAGTACTTC. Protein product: CASSSDYEQYF.

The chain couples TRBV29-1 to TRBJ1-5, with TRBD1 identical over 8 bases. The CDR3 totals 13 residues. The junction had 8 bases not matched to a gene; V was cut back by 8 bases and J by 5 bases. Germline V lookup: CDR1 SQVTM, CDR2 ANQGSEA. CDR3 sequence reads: CSIGTGGDQPQHF. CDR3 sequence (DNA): TGCAGCATCGGGACAGGAGGGGATCAGCCCCAGCATTTT.

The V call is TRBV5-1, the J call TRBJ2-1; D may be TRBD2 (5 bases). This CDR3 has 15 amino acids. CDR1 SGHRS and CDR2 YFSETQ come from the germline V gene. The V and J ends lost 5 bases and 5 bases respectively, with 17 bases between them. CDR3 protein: CASRPGLPPNNEQFF. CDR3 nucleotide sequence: TGCGCCAGCAGGCCCGGACTTCCCCCGAACAATGAGCAGTTCTTC.

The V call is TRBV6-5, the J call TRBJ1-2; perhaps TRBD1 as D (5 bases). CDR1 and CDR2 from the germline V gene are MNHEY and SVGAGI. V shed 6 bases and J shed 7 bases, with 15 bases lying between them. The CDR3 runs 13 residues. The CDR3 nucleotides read TGTGCCAGCAGAAAGACAGCTACTGGTGGCTACACCTTC. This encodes CASRKTATGGYTF.

The chain's CDR3 is CASSGKLAGGPTDTQYF. CDR3 nucleotide sequence: TGCGCCAGCAGCGGAAAACTAGCGGGAGGGCCCACAGATACGCAGTATTTT. V and J are TRBV5-1 and TRBJ2-3, with 13 positions matching TRBD2. Germline CDR1 is SGHRS and CDR2 is YFSETQ. With 4 bases clipped from V and 2 bases from J, the junction kept 7 bases outside the gene matches. CDR3 length equals 17 residues.

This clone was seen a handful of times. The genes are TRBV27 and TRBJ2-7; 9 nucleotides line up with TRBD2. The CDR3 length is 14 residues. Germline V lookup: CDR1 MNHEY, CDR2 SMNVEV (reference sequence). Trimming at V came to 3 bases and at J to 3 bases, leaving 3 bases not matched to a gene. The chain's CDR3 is CASSLGTSFYEQYF. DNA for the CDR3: TGTGCCAGCAGTTTGGGGACTAGCTTCTACGAGCAGTACTTC.

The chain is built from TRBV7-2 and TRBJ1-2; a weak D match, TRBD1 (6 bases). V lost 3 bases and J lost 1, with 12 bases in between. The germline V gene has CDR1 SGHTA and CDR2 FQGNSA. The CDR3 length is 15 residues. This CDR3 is CASSLLPQGNYGYTF. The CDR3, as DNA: TGTGCCAGCAGCTTGCTTCCACAGGGTAACTATGGCTACACCTTC.

The CDR3 bases are TGCGCCAGCAGCCAACTCTCTGGGGGGGTTCTGAATGAGCAGTTCTTC. Translation gives CASSQLSGGVLNEQFF. The chain employs TRBV4-3 and TRBJ2-1; TRBD2 agrees at 7 bases. J gave up 7 bases and V 2 bases, and 11 bases lay outside the gene matches. CDR3 size: 16 residues. Germline V CDR1 and CDR2: LGHNA, YSLEER.

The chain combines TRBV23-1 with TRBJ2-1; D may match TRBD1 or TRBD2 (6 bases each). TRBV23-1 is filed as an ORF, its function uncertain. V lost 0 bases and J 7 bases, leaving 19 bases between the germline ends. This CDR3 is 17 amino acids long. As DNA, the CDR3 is TGCGCCAGCAGTCAATCGGAGATGAACAGGGAGGTTAATGAGCAGTTCTTC. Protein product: CASSQSEMNREVNEQFF.

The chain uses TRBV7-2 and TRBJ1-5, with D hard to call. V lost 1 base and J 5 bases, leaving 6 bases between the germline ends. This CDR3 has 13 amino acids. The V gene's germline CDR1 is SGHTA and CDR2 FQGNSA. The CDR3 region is CASSLGGYQPQHF. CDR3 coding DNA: TGTGCCAGCAGCTTAGGTGGGTATCAGCCCCAGCATTTT.

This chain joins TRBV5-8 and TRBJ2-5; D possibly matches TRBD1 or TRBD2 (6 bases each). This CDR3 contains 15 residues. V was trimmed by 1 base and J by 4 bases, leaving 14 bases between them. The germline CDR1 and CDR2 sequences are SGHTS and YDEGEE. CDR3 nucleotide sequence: TGTGCCAGCAGCTTGCATGGGGGGCTGTTAGAGACCCAGTACTTC. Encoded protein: CASSLHGGLLETQYF.

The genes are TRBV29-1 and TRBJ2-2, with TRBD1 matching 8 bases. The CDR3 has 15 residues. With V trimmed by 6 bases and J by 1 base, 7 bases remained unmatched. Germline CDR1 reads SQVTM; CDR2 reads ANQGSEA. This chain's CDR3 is CSVGGGTGNTGELFF. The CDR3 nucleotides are TGCAGCGTGGGCGGCGGGACAGGGAACACCGGGGAGCTGTTTTTT.

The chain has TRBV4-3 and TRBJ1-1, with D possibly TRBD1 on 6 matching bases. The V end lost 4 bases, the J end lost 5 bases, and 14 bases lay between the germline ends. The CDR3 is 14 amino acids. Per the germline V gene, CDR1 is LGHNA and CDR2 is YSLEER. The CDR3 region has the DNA TGCGCCAGCAGCCTCACCCAGGGGAGGACTGAAGCTTTCTTT. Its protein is CASSLTQGRTEAFF.

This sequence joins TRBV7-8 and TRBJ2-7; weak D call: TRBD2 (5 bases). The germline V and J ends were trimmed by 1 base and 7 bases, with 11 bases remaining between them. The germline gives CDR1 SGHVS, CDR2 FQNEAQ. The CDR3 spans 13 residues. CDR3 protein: CASSLGAGGEQYF. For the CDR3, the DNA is TGTGCCAGCAGCTTAGGAGCCGGAGGAGAGCAGTACTTC.

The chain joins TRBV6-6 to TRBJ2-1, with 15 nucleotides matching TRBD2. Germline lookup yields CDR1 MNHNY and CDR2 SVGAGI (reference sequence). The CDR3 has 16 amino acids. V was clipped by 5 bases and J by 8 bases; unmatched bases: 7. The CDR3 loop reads CASSLDRTSGRDEQFF. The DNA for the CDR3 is TGTGCCAGCAGTCTCGACCGGACTAGCGGGAGGGATGAGCAGTTCTTC.

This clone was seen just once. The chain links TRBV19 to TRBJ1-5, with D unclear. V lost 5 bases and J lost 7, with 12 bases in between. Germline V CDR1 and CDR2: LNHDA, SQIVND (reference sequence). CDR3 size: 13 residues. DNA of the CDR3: TGTGCCAGTAGTTCGATGGGAGCCCAGCCCCAGCATTTT. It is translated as CASSSMGAQPQHF.

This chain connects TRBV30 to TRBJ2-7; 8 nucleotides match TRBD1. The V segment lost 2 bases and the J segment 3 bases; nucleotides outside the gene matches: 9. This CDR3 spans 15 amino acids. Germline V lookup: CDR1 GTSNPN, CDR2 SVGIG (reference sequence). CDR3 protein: CAWSQGTGLIYEQYF. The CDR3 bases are TGTGCCTGGAGTCAGGGGACAGGCCTTATCTACGAGCAGTACTTC.

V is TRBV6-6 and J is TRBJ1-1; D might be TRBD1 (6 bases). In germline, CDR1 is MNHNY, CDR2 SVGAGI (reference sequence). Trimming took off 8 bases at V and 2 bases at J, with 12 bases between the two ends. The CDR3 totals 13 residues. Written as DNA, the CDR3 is TGTGCCAGCCCGCAGACAGGCAACACTGAAGCTTTCTTT. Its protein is CASPQTGNTEAFF.

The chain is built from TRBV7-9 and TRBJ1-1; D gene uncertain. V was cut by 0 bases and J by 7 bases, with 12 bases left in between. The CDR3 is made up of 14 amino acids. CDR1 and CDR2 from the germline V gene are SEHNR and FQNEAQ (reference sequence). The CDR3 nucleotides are TGTGCCAGCAGCTTAGCGGGTTTGGAGTATGAAGCTTTCTTT. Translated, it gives CASSLAGLEYEAFF. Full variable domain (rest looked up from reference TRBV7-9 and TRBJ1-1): DTGVSQNPRHKITKRGQNVTFRCDPISEHNRLYWYRQTLGQGPEFLTYFQNEAQLEKSRLLSDRFSAERPKGSFSTLEIQRTEQGDSAMYLCASSLAGLEYEAFFGQGTRLTVV.

CDR3 sequence: CASSSADRPGQYF. CDR3 DNA: TGTGCCAGCAGCTCGGCGGACAGGCCCGGCCAGTACTTC. This chain links TRBV7-8 with TRBJ2-5, with 7 bases identical to TRBD1. The CDR3 is 13 residues long. CDR1 SGHVS and CDR2 FQNEAQ come from the germline V gene. V shed 4 bases, J shed 10 bases, and the junction held 9 bases outside the gene matches.

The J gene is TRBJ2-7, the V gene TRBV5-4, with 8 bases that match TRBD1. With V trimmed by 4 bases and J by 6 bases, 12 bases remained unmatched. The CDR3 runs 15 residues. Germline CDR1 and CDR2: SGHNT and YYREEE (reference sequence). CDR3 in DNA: TGTGCCAGCAGCACAGCCGGGACAGGAATAATCGAGCAGTACTTC. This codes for CASSTAGTGIIEQYF.

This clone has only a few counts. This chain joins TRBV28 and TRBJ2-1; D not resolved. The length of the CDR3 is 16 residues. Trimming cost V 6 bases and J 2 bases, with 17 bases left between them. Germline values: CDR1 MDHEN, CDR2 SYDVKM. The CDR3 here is CASSRVGGRTYNEQFF. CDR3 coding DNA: TGTGCCAGCAGCCGTGTAGGCGGCCGGACCTACAATGAGCAGTTCTTC.

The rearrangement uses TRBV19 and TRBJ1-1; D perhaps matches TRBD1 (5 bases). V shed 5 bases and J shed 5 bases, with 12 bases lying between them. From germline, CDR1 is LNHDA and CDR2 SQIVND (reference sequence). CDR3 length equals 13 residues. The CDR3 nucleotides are TGTGCCAGTAGTGCAACGACAGTAACTGAAGCTTTCTTT. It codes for CASSATTVTEAFF.

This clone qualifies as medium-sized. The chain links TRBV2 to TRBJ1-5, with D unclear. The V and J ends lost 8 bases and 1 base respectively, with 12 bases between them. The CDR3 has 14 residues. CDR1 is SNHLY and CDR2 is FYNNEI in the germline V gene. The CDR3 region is CASHELGSNQPQHF. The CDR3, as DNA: TGTGCCAGCCATGAGCTCGGCAGCAATCAGCCCCAGCATTTT.

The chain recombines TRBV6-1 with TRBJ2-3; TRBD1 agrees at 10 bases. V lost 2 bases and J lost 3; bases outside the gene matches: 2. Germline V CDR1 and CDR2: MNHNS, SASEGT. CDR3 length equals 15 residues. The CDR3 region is CASSERQGATDTQYF. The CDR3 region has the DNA TGTGCCAGCAGTGAAAGACAGGGGGCTACAGATACGCAGTATTTT.

The chain's CDR3 is CASQQAVSYNEQFF. In DNA form, the CDR3 reads TGCGCCAGCCAGCAGGCGGTCTCCTACAATGAGCAGTTCTTC. V is TRBV10-2 and J is TRBJ2-1, with D unresolved. Germline V CDR1 and CDR2: WSHSY, SAAADI. The CDR3 covers 14 residues. With 8 bases removed from V and 0 bases from J, the gap between germline ends came to 11 bases.

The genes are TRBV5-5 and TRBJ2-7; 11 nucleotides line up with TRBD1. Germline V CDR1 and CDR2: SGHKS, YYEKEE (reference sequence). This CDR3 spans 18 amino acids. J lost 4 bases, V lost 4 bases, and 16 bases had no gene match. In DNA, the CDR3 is TGTGCCAGCAGCCGGGCACGAGGACAGGGGGCCCAAGGATACGAGCAGTACTTC. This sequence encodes CASSRARGQGAQGYEQYF.

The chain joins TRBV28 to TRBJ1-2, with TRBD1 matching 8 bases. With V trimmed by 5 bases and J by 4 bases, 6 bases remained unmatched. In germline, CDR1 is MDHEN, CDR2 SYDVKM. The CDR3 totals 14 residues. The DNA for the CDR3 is TGTGCCAGCAGTACAACAGGGGGGGTCTATGGCTACACCTTC. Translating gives CASSTTGGVYGYTF.